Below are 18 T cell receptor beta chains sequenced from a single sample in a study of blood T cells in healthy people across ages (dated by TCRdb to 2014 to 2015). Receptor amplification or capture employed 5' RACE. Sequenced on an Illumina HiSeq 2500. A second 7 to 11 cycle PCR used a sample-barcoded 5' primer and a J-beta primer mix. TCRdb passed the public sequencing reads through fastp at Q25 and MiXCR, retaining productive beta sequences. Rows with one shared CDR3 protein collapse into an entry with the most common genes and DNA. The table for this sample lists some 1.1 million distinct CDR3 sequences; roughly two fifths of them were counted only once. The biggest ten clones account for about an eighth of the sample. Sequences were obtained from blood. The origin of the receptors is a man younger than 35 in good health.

CDR3 nucleotides: TGTGCCAGTACAGTGGAAAACACAGATACGCAGTATTTT. It yields the protein CASTVENTDTQYF. The rearrangement uses TRBV11-2 and TRBJ2-3; D is ambiguous. The V and J ends lost 9 bases and 2 bases respectively, with 12 bases between them. This CDR3 has 13 amino acids. Germline V gene sequence: CDR1 SGHAT, CDR2 FQNNGV.

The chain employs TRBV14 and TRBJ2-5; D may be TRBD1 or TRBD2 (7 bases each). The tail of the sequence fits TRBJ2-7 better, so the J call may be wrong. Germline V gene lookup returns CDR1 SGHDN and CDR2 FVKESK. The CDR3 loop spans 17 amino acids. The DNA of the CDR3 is TGTGCCAGCAGCCAAGGGGGGGGACAGCTTTCTACCTACGAGCAGTACTTC. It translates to CASSQGGGQLSTYEQYF.

The chain's CDR3 is CASSQGAGLWSDEQYF. For the CDR3, the DNA is TGTGCCAGCAGCCAAGGGGCAGGCTTGTGGTCCGACGAGCAGTACTTC. This chain uses TRBV14 with TRBJ2-7; the D is unclear. Looked up from germline, CDR1 is SGHDN and CDR2 is FVKESK. The V gene lost 1 base and the J gene lost 5 bases, with 18 bases spanning the gap. The CDR3 is 16 residues long.

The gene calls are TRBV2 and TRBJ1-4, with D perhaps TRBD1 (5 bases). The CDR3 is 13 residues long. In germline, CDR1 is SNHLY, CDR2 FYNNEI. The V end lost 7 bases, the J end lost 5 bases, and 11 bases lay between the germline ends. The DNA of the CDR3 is TGTGCCAGCAACGCGGGACCCAATGAAAAACTGTTTTTT. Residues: CASNAGPNEKLFF.

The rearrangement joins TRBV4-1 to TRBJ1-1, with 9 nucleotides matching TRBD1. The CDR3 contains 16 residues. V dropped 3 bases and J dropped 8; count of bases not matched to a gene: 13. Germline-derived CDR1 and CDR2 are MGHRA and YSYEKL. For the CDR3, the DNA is TGCGCCAGCAGCCACCCCGGGACAGGGCTTTCCGTCGAAGCTTTCTTT. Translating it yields CASSHPGTGLSVEAFF.

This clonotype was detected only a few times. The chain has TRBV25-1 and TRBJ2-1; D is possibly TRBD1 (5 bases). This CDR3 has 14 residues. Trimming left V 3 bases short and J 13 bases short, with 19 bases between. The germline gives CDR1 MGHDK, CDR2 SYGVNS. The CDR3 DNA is TGTGCCAGCAGTGATATTAGGGGATTCGAGACCCAGTTCTTC. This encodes CASSDIRGFETQFF.

The CDR3 region is CASSRDRNSYGYTF. CDR3 coding DNA: TGCGCCAGCAGCCGGGACAGAAATAGCTATGGCTACACCTTC. The chain is built from TRBV4-1 and TRBJ1-2; 7 positions agree with TRBD1. CDR1 is MGHRA and CDR2 is YSYEKL in the germline V gene. There are 14 residues in the CDR3. The V segment lost 4 bases and the J segment 4 bases; nucleotides outside the gene matches: 6.

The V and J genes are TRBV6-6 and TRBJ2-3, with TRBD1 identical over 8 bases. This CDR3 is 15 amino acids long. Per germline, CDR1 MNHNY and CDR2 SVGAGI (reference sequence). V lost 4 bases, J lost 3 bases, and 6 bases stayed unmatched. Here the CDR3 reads CASSSRTGLTDTQYF. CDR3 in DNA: TGTGCCAGCAGTTCGCGGACAGGGTTGACAGATACGCAGTATTTT.

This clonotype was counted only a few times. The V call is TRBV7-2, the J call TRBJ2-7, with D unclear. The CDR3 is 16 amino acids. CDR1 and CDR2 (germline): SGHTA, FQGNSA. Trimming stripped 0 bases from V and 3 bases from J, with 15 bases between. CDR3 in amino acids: CASSLAVWKGSYEQYF. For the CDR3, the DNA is TGTGCCAGCAGCTTAGCGGTTTGGAAGGGAAGCTACGAGCAGTACTTC.

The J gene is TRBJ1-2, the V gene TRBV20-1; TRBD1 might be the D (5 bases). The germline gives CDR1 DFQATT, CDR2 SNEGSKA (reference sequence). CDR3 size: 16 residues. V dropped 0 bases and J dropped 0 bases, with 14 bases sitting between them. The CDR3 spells CSARDYRDPSNYGYTF. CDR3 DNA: TGCAGTGCTAGAGATTATCGGGACCCTTCTAACTATGGCTACACCTTC.

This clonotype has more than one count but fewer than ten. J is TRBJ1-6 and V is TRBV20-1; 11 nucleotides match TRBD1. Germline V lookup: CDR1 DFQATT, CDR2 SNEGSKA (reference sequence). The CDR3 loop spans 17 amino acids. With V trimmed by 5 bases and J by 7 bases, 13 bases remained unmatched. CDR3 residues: CSAPKVPGQGENSPLHF. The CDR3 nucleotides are TGCAGTGCTCCTAAAGTCCCGGGACAGGGGGAGAATTCACCCCTCCACTTT.

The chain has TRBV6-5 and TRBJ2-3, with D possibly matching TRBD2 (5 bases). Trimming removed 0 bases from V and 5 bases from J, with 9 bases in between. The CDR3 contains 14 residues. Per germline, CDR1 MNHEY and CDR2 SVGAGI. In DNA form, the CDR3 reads TGTGCCAGCAGTTACTCGAGGGTGGAAGATACGCAGTATTTT. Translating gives CASSYSRVEDTQYF.

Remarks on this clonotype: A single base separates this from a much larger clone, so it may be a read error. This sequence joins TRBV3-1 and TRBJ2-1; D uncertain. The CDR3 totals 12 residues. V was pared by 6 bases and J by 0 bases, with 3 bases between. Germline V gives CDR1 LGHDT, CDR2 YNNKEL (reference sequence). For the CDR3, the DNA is TGTGCCAGCAGAACCTCCTACAATGAGCAGTTCTTC. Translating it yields CASRTSYNEQFF.

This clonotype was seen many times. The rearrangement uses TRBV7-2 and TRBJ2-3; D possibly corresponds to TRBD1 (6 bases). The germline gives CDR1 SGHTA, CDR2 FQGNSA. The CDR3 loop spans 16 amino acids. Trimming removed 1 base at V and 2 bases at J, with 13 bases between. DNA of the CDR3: TGTGCCAGCAGCTTAGGCCTAAACAGGGACACAGATACGCAGTATTTT. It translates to CASSLGLNRDTDTQYF.

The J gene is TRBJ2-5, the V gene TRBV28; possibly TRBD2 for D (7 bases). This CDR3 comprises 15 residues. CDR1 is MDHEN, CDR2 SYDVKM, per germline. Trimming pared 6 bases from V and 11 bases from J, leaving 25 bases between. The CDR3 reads CASSSPGGPPHEQYF. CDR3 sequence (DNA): TGTGCCAGCAGCAGTCCCGGGGGGCCCCCTCATGAGCAGTACTTC.

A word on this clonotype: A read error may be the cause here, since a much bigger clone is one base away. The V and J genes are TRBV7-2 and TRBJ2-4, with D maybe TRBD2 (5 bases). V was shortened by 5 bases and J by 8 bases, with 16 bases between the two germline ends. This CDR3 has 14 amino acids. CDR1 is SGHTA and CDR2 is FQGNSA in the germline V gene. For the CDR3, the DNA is TGTGCCAGCAGCACGGGGTTTCAAAAAGACATTCAGTACTTC. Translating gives CASSTGFQKDIQYF.

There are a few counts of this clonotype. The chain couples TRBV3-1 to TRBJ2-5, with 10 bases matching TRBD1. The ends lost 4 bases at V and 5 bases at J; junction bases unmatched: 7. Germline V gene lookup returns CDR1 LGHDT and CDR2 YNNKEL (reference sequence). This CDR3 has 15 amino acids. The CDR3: CASSPQTGGAETQYF. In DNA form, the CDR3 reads TGTGCCAGCAGCCCTCAGACAGGGGGCGCGGAGACCCAGTACTTC.

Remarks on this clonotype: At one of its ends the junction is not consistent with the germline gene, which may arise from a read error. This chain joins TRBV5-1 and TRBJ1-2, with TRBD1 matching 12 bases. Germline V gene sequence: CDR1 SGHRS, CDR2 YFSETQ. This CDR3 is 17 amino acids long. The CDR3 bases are TGCGCCAGCAGCCATTCGCCGGGACAGGGGGCTAACGATGGCTACACCTTC. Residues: CASSHSPGQGANDGYTF.